This is a list of T cell receptor beta chains from one sample in a study of cytomegalovirus exposure and HLA in healthy donors. Produced via immunoSEQ multiplex PCR; TCRdb's table is partial and in-frame only. The sample has around 67,000 clones, about 60% seen once. The sample was PBMCs. The receptors stem from a woman in her 50s in good health and CMV-seronegative. CDR3s include the opening cysteine and the closing phenylalanine or tryptophan. The D gene is left open where the match is weak. Clone size is not always given. Where it is, it says once, few, many or a class for expanded clones.

size,V,D,J,CDR3,DNA
NA,TRBV7-8,TRBD2,TRBJ2-7,CASSPRTSGVGEQYF,TGTGCCAGCAGCCCCAGAACTAGCGGCGTGGGCGAGCAGTACTTC
NA,TRBV5-1,NA,TRBJ2-7,CASSLGGPYEQYF,TGCGCCAGCAGCTTGGGGGGGCCCTACGAGCAGTACTTC
NA,TRBV7-9,TRBD2,TRBJ2-7,CASSGGTSGYEQYF,TGTGCCAGCAGCGGTGGGACTAGCGGCTACGAGCAGTACTTC
NA,TRBV6-6,TRBD1,TRBJ1-1,CASSYSGRGIEAFF,TGTGCCAGCAGTTACAGCGGCAGGGGGATTGAAGCTTTCTTT
few,TRBV9,NA,TRBJ1-2,CASSPIRDTYGYTF,TGTGCCAGCAGCCCCATCCGGGATACCTATGGCTACACCTTC
NA,TRBV7-5,NA,TRBJ1-5,CARSHCQVYNQPQHF,TGTGCCAGAAGCCATTGTCAGGTCTATAATCAGCCCCAGCATTTT
NA,TRBV11-2,TRBD2,TRBJ2-3,CASSPGLAGDYTQYF,TGTGCCAGCAGCCCGGGACTAGCGGGAGATTATACGCAGTATTTT
NA,TRBV6-1,NA,TRBJ1-5,CASSEGWRSPQHF,TGTGCCAGCAGTGAAGGTTGGCGGTCTCCCCAGCATTTT
NA,TRBV28,NA,TRBJ1-5,CATAHRGNQPQHF,TGTGCCACTGCACACAGGGGCAATCAGCCCCAGCATTTT
once,TRBV5-1,TRBD2,TRBJ2-1,CASSLEAGTYNEQFF,TGCGCCAGCAGCTTGGAAGCGGGAACCTACAATGAGCAGTTCTTC
NA,TRBV7-3,TRBD2,TRBJ2-2,CASSLRLAGDTGELFF,TGTGCCAGCAGCTTAAGACTAGCGGGGGACACCGGGGAGCTGTTTTTT
once,TRBV6-4,TRBD2,TRBJ2-2,CASSPGLANTGELFF,TGTGCCAGCAGCCCGGGACTAGCGAACACCGGGGAGCTGTTTTTT
NA,TRBV18,NA,TRBJ2-5,CASSPLPRETQYF,TGTGCCAGCTCACCCTTGCCCCGGGAGACCCAGTACTTC
NA,TRBV5-6,TRBD1,TRBJ1-5,CASSHGQAWGNQPQHF,TGTGCCAGCAGCCACGGACAGGCCTGGGGCAATCAGCCCCAGCATTTT
NA,TRBV4-1,NA,TRBJ2-5,CASSQGSGVETQYF,TGCGCCAGCAGCCAAGGTTCCGGGGTCGAGACCCAGTACTTC
NA,TRBV2,NA,TRBJ1-1,CASSGGRATEAFF,TGTGCCAGCAGTGGGGGCCGGGCCACTGAAGCTTTCTTT
NA,TRBV10-2,TRBD1,TRBJ1-1,CASSQNRGGLAFF,TGCGCCAGCAGTCAAAACAGGGGTGGCTTAGCTTTCTTT
NA,TRBV7-2,TRBD2,TRBJ2-7,CASSWGLAGVDEQYF,TGTGCCAGCAGCTGGGGGCTAGCGGGAGTAGATGAGCAGTACTTC
NA,TRBV4-1,NA,TRBJ1-4,CASSTLFGRANEKLFF,TGCGCCAGCAGCACCCTGTTCGGTCGGGCTAATGAAAAACTGTTTTTT
few,TRBV6-6,TRBD1,TRBJ2-7,CASSYGTVYEQYF,TGTGCCAGCAGTTACGGGACAGTTTACGAGCAGTACTTC
few,TRBV7-9,TRBD2,TRBJ2-3,CSSSLGGTSGATHTDTQYF,TGTTCCAGCAGCTTAGGGGGGACTAGCGGGGCGACTCACACAGATACGCAGTATTTT
few,TRBV5-1,NA,TRBJ1-1,CASSFSGAEAFF,TGCGCCAGCAGCTTTTCCGGGGCTGAAGCTTTCTTT
NA,TRBV19,NA,TRBJ1-1,CASSNSLRTEAFF,TGTGCCAGTAGTAATAGTCTGAGGACTGAAGCTTTCTTT
NA,TRBV2,TRBD2,TRBJ2-7,CASGSGGIVYEQYF,TGTGCCAGCGGTTCGGGAGGGATTGTATACGAGCAGTACTTC
few,TRBV4-2,NA,TRBJ2-3,CASSQEKEDTQYF,TGTGCCAGCAGCCAAGAGAAGGAGGATACGCAGTATTTT
NA,TRBV7-9,NA,TRBJ1-1,CASSLTQGNTEAFF,TGTGCCAGCAGCTTAACACAGGGTAACACTGAAGCTTTCTTT
NA,TRBV28,NA,TRBJ2-7,CASNPGLTYEQYF,TGTGCCAGCAACCCGGGTCTTACCTACGAGCAGTACTTC
few,TRBV28,NA,TRBJ1-5,CASRLGILGQPQHF,TGTGCCAGCAGGCTCGGGATTTTGGGTCAGCCCCAGCATTTT
NA,TRBV30,NA,TRBJ2-7,CAWSVPQWERPYEQYF,TGTGCCTGGAGTGTACCCCAGTGGGAGCGACCCTACGAGCAGTACTTC
NA,TRBV6-5,NA,TRBJ1-1,CASTGLTGLPTEAFF,TGTGCCAGCACTGGGCTGACAGGTCTCCCCACTGAAGCTTTCTTT
NA,TRBV11-2,TRBD2,TRBJ2-1,CASSLVETSGLYNEQFF,TGTGCCAGCAGCTTAGTGGAGACTAGCGGCCTCTACAATGAGCAGTTCTTC
NA,TRBV11-2,NA,TRBJ2-5,CASSWAERKETQYF,TGTGCCAGCAGCTGGGCCGAGCGGAAAGAGACCCAGTACTTC
many,TRBV30,NA,TRBJ1-5,CAWSQGLATQPQHF,TGTGCCTGGAGTCAGGGCCTTGCAACTCAGCCCCAGCATTTT
once,TRBV9,TRBD2,TRBJ2-1,CASGLAGVGEQFF,TGTGCCAGCGGACTAGCGGGAGTTGGGGAGCAGTTCTTC
NA,TRBV15,TRBD1,TRBJ1-5,CATSRGTGGILMSNQPQHF,TGTGCCACCAGCAGAGGGACAGGGGGCATCTTAATGAGCAATCAGCCCCAGCATTTT
NA,TRBV2,TRBD1,TRBJ1-5,CASSEDSGGDQPQHF,TGTGCCAGCAGTGAGGACTCAGGGGGTGATCAGCCCCAGCATTTT
few,TRBV5-6,TRBD2,TRBJ2-1,CASSLGLAGGHEQFF,TGTGCCAGCAGCTTGGGACTAGCGGGAGGCCATGAGCAGTTCTTC
NA,TRBV29-1,NA,TRBJ1-1,CSVEEQMNTEAFF,TGCAGCGTTGAAGAACAAATGAACACTGAAGCTTTCTTT
NA,TRBV5-1,NA,TRBJ1-3,CASSGGVSGNTIYF,TGCGCCAGCAGCGGGGGGGTCTCTGGAAACACCATATATTTT
NA,TRBV29-1,TRBD1,TRBJ1-2,CSVQDRGNYGYTF,TGCAGCGTTCAGGACAGGGGGAACTATGGCTACACCTTC
once,TRBV5-6,TRBD2,TRBJ2-1,CASSLTSGDEQFF,TGTGCCAGCAGCTTAACTAGCGGCGATGAGCAGTTCTTC
NA,TRBV7-9,NA,TRBJ2-2,CATQFGNTGELFF,TGTGCCACCCAGTTTGGGAACACCGGGGAGCTGTTTTTT
NA,TRBV7-8,TRBD1,TRBJ2-4,CASSLDRGPSDIQYF,TGTGCCAGCAGCTTGGACAGGGGCCCTTCGGACATTCAGTACTTC
NA,TRBV29-1,NA,TRBJ2-7,CSVQRADEQYF,TGCAGCGTGCAACGAGCGGACGAGCAGTACTTC
few,TRBV11-3,NA,TRBJ2-7,CASSPATISAYEQYF,TGTGCCAGCAGCCCGGCGACAATCTCGGCCTACGAGCAGTACTTC
NA,TRBV4-1,NA,TRBJ1-5,CASSQDQGDQPQHF,TGCGCCAGCAGCCAAGATCAGGGCGATCAGCCCCAGCATTTT